The 25 T cell receptor beta chains given below trace back to one sample, sequenced in a study of identical twins. TCRdb analysed the 5' RACE reads with MiXCR anew, one entry per CDR3 protein. The table shows about 340,000 distinct CDR3 sequences, with 9% to 15% occurring only once. The sample was also linked to a second study, of yellow fever vaccine responses in identical twins.

Sample: CD8+ T cells sorted from blood. Every receptor here comes from a woman aged 18-35 years in good health.

This clonotype was seen a few times. The V call is TRBV11-2, the J call TRBJ2-7; weak D call: TRBD1 (5 bases). Germline V gene lookup returns CDR1 SGHAT and CDR2 FQNNGV. V was clipped by 3 bases and J by 0 bases, with 9 bases between them. The CDR3 spans 14 residues. For the CDR3, the DNA is TGTGCCAGCAGCTTCCCAGGGCGCTCCTACGAGCAGTACGTC. Protein sequence: CASSFPGRSYEQYV.

The chain joins TRBV5-6 to TRBJ1-2; TRBD1 is a possible D gene (5 bases). The CDR3 sequence is 14 residues long. Germline V gives CDR1 SGHDT, CDR2 YYEEEE. Trimming pared 3 bases from V and 4 bases from J, leaving 13 bases between. The CDR3 DNA reads TGTGCCAGCAGCTCGGGGCCGGGCCGCTATGGCTACACCTTC. Its translation: CASSSGPGRYGYTF.

This chain connects TRBV7-6 to TRBJ1-5; no clear D. The V end was cut by 5 bases, the J end by 9 bases, with 17 bases between. Germline assignment: CDR1 SGHVS and CDR2 FNYEAQ. The CDR3 spans 14 residues. As DNA, the CDR3 is TGTGCCAGCAGCCCACGGACGGGCGACGGGCCCCAGCATTTT. It codes for CASSPRTGDGPQHF.

The sample holds a few counts of this clonotype. One end of the junction fails to match germline, which may point to a read error. The genes are TRBV20-1 and TRBJ2-5, with D possibly being TRBD2 (6 bases). Germline CDR1 DFQATT, CDR2 SNEGSKA (reference sequence). The CDR3 runs to 16 residues. The DNA of the CDR3 is TGCTGTGCTACCCAACGCGCTACGGGGGACCAAGAGACCCAGTACTTC. Protein: CCATQRATGDQETQYF.

This clonotype has a handful of counts. This rearrangement joins TRBV7-6 to TRBJ1-4, with D unclear. CDR1 SGHVS and CDR2 FNYEAQ come from the germline V gene. Trimming stripped 3 bases from V and 6 bases from J, with 11 bases between. The CDR3 loop spans 14 amino acids. For the CDR3, the DNA is TGTGCCAGCAGCTTTGAGACATTGGATGAAAAACTGTTTTTT. Encoded protein: CASSFETLDEKLFF.

The V call is TRBV20-1, the J call TRBJ1-2; D possibly corresponds to TRBD1 (5 bases). Germline V gene sequence: CDR1 DFQATT, CDR2 SNEGSKA (reference sequence). This CDR3 has 15 amino acids. V was clipped by 0 bases and J by 2 bases, with 13 bases between them. The CDR3 protein is CSARDSGGTNYGYTF. CDR3 nucleotide sequence: TGCAGTGCTAGAGATTCCGGGGGGACGAACTATGGCTACACCTTC.

This clonotype turned up a few times. The J gene is TRBJ2-2, the V gene TRBV20-1, with TRBD2 matching over 10 bases. The junction had 9 bases not matched to a gene; V was cut back by 1 base and J by 4 bases. Germline V gene sequence: CDR1 DFQATT, CDR2 SNEGSKA (reference sequence). The CDR3 is 17 amino acids. CDR3 sequence reads: CSARVLAGAPATGELFF. DNA of the CDR3: TGCAGTGCTAGAGTGCTAGCGGGGGCGCCGGCCACCGGGGAGCTGTTTTTT.

This clonotype has just a few counts. CDR3 in DNA: TGCAGTGATAGCGGGATCTACAATGAGCAGTTCTTC. It specifies CSDSGIYNEQFF. This chain joins TRBV20-1 and TRBJ2-1; 8 nucleotides line up with TRBD2. The CDR3 length is 12 residues. CDR1 is DFQATT, CDR2 SNEGSKA, per germline (reference sequence). The ends lost 7 bases at V and 3 bases at J; junction bases unmatched: 2.

The genes are TRBV5-6 and TRBJ1-2; D not certain. The germline gives CDR1 SGHDT, CDR2 YYEEEE. CDR3 length: 13 residues. V was pared by 0 bases and J by 0 bases, with 3 bases between. CDR3 DNA sequence: TGTGCCAGCAGCTTGGACGCTAACTATGGCTACACCTTC. Residues: CASSLDANYGYTF.

This clonotype was picked up a small number of times. This chain connects TRBV6-1 to TRBJ2-6; 7 bases are a match to TRBD1. The CDR3 loop spans 17 amino acids. Germline V lookup: CDR1 MNHNS, CDR2 SASEGT. V dropped 5 bases and J dropped 0; count of bases not matched to a gene: 7. CDR3 nucleotides: TGTGCCAGCAGTCAGGGGACAGCTTACTCTGGGGCCAACGTCCTGACTTTC. Translating gives CASSQGTAYSGANVLTF.

The chain is built from TRBV6-1 and TRBJ2-5; TRBD2 aligns across 7 bases. With V trimmed by 7 bases and J by 2 bases, 7 bases remained unmatched. This CDR3 has 14 residues. In germline, CDR1 is MNHNS, CDR2 SASEGT. The CDR3, as DNA: TGTGCCAGCACCTGGCTGGGAGGGCAAGAGACCCAGTACTTC. Translating it yields CASTWLGGQETQYF.

This clonotype was seen a handful of times. This chain joins TRBV7-9 and TRBJ2-1; D may be TRBD1 or TRBD2 (6 bases each). Germline CDR1 SEHNR, CDR2 FQNEAQ (reference sequence). The V end was cut by 4 bases, the J end by 0 bases, with 13 bases between. The CDR3 consists of 16 residues. The CDR3 DNA sequence: TGTGCCAGCAGCTCGCGACAGGACTACTCCTACAATGAGCAGTTCTTC. Amino acid sequence: CASSSRQDYSYNEQFF. Full variable domain (rest looked up from reference TRBV7-9 and TRBJ2-1): DTGVSQNPRHKITKRGQNVTFRCDPISEHNRLYWYRQTLGQGPEFLTYFQNEAQLEKSRLLSDRFSAERPKGSFSTLEIQRTEQGDSAMYLCASSSRQDYSYNEQFFGPGTRLTVL.

This clonotype appeared many times. The V call is TRBV20-1, the J call TRBJ2-7, with unresolved D. There are 12 residues in the CDR3. V was trimmed by 3 bases and J by 4 bases, leaving 10 bases between them. CDR1 and CDR2 from the germline V gene are DFQATT and SNEGSKA (reference sequence). This CDR3 is CSARVLDYEQYF. In nucleotides, the CDR3 is TGCAGTGCTAGGGTACTGGATTACGAGCAGTACTTC.

This chain joins TRBV5-5 and TRBJ1-5; no reliable D call. The CDR3 is 15 amino acids. Germline lookup yields CDR1 SGHKS and CDR2 YYEKEE (reference sequence). The ends were cut back, 1 base at V and 0 bases at J, with 8 bases in the middle. In DNA, the CDR3 is TGTGCCAGCAGCTTGTACGGAAATAGCAATCAGCCCCAGCATTTT. This gives the protein CASSLYGNSNQPQHF.

In this sample, this clonotype turned up many times. The chain has TRBV29-1 and TRBJ2-3; no clear D gene. Germline V gene data show CDR1 as SQVTM and CDR2 as ANQGSEA. The CDR3 is 12 amino acids. Trimming removed 3 bases at V and 1 base at J, with 5 bases between. The CDR3 DNA reads TGCAGCGTTGACCCCCGCACAGATACGCAGTATTTT. Translated, it gives CSVDPRTDTQYF.

This rearrangement joins TRBV12-3 or TRBV12-4 to TRBJ2-7; 7 nucleotides agree with TRBD1. Losses at the gene ends were 5 bases for V and 4 bases for J; bases not matched to a gene: 11. The CDR3 loop spans 15 amino acids. The chain's CDR3 is CASSGTGTDPYEQYF. The CDR3 nucleotides read TGTGCCAGCAGTGGTACCGGGACAGACCCTTACGAGCAGTACTTC.

This clonotype has at least ten counts. The rearrangement links TRBV15 to TRBJ2-1, with D uncertain. Germline CDR1 and CDR2: LNHNV and YYDKDF (reference sequence). This CDR3 region has 16 residues. With 0 bases removed from V and 0 bases from J, the gap between germline ends came to 9 bases. CDR3 in amino acids: CATSREDENSYNEQFF. The CDR3 DNA sequence: TGTGCCACCAGCAGAGAAGACGAAAACTCCTACAATGAGCAGTTCTTC. Combining the CDR3 with reference TRBV15 and TRBJ2-1 gives the whole variable domain DAMVIQNPRYQVTQFGKPVTLSCSQTLNHNVMYWYQQKSSQAPKLLFHYYDKDFNNEADTPDNFQSRRPNTSFCFLDIRSPGLGDTAMYLCATSREDENSYNEQFFGPGTRLTVL.

This clonotype showed up many times. The chain recombines TRBV2 with TRBJ2-1, with a possible D match to TRBD2 (6 bases). This CDR3 spans 11 amino acids. Germline values: CDR1 SNHLY, CDR2 FYNNEI. V was trimmed by 9 bases and J by 7 bases, leaving 10 bases between them. Here the CDR3 reads CARGGGNEQFF. The CDR3 DNA reads TGTGCCAGGGGGGGTGGAAATGAGCAGTTCTTC.

The chain has TRBV29-1 and TRBJ2-1; D gene ambiguous. Germline CDR1 and CDR2: SQVTM and ANQGSEA. This CDR3 has 13 residues. Trimming shortened V by 5 bases and J by 0 bases, and 8 bases separated the two germline ends. The CDR3 sequence is CSVPLNSYNEQFF. The CDR3 nucleotides are TGCAGCGTTCCCCTAAACTCCTACAATGAGCAGTTCTTC.

This clonotype was counted between two and nine times. The chain carries TRBV9 and TRBJ2-7, with D tentatively TRBD1 or TRBD2 (5 bases each). The CDR3 covers 15 residues. Trimming took off 0 bases at V and 5 bases at J, with 15 bases between the two ends. Germline V gives CDR1 SGDLS, CDR2 YYNGEE. The CDR3 nucleotides read TGTGCCAGCAGCGTAGACGGGACGGCAAGGGACGAGCAGTACTTC. It encodes CASSVDGTARDEQYF.

This clonotype appeared a few times. The chain has TRBV9 and TRBJ2-5, with D perhaps being TRBD1 or TRBD2 (5 bases each). V lost 5 bases and J lost 5, with 13 bases in between. This CDR3 has 13 amino acids. Germline V CDR1 and CDR2: SGDLS, YYNGEE. CDR3 residues: CASSAGGMETQYF. The CDR3 DNA sequence: TGTGCCAGCAGTGCTGGGGGAATGGAGACCCAGTACTTC.

This clonotype came up many times. This chain joins TRBV27 and TRBJ2-1; 14 bases are shared with TRBD2. V lost 5 bases, J lost 8 bases, and 11 bases stayed unmatched. The CDR3 length is 17 residues. Per the germline V gene, CDR1 is MNHEY and CDR2 is SMNVEV (reference sequence). The CDR3 DNA sequence: TGTGCCAGCAGTCTAGGGACTAGCGGGAGTTTTATCGATGAGCAGTTCTTC. Residues: CASSLGTSGSFIDEQFF.

The J gene is TRBJ2-1, the V gene TRBV7-6; weak D call: TRBD1 (5 bases). This CDR3 has 14 residues. CDR1 and CDR2 (germline): SGHVS, FNYEAQ. Between the trimmed V and J ends, which lost 5 bases and 8 bases, there was a span of 16 bases. CDR3 bases: TGTGCCAGCAGCCTCCTTGCCAGGGCGGATGAGCAGTTCTTC. This gives the protein CASSLLARADEQFF.

This clonotype was seen a handful of times. This chain links TRBV2 with TRBJ2-7; 7 bases map to TRBD1. CDR1 SNHLY and CDR2 FYNNEI come from the germline V gene. The CDR3 extends over 13 amino acids. V gave up 5 bases and J gave up 6 bases; unmatched junction bases: 7. The CDR3 DNA reads TGTGCCAGCAGTTTGGGACAGTGGGCCGAGCAGTACTTC. This translates into CASSLGQWAEQYF. Based on the CDR3 plus reference TRBV2 and TRBJ2-7, the full variable domain is EPEVTQTPSHQVTQMGQEVILRCVPISNHLYFYWYRQILGQKVEFLVSFYNNEISEKSEIFDDQFSVERPDGSNFTLKIRSTKLEDSAMYFCASSLGQWAEQYFGPGTRLTVT.

Remarks on this clonotype: Since the CDR3 does not end with the conserved phenylalanine or tryptophan, this likely comes from a read error. The rearrangement uses TRBV7-8 and TRBJ1-6; D is undetermined. The germline V gene has CDR1 SGHVS and CDR2 FQNEAQ. The CDR3 loop spans 15 amino acids. V gave up 1 base and J gave up 9 bases, with 13 bases separating them. The DNA of the CDR3 is TGTGCCAGCAGCTTAGGAGATTTCAGCTTTTCACCCCTCCACGTT. Its protein product is CASSLGDFSFSPLHV.